The 9 T cell receptor beta chains presented below share a single source sample, sequenced in a study of tumor and adjacent non-tumor tissue in lung cancer. No cell sorting was done before RNA was extracted from the tissue. More than 3 cm separated this lung sample from the edge of the tumor. Three rounds of nested PCR, following a modified ARM-PCR protocol, produced the TCRbeta library. TCRdb fed the multiplex PCR reads into MiXCR, producing one record per CDR3 protein. The sample contains roughly 44,000 distinct CDR3 sequences, roughly 60% of which appear only once. The sequenced sample was distant non-tumor lung tissue. The source is a woman between 35 and 50 years old with non-small cell lung cancer.

The sample holds many counts of this clonotype. This rearrangement joins TRBV20-1 to TRBJ2-3, with D maybe TRBD2 (6 bases). The CDR3 is 12 residues long. The V and J ends lost 6 bases and 4 bases respectively, with 11 bases between them. Germline lookup yields CDR1 DFQATT and CDR2 SNEGSKA (reference sequence). CDR3 amino acids: CSAPGAADTQYF. DNA of the CDR3: TGCAGTGCCCCGGGAGCAGCAGATACGCAGTATTTT.

This clonotype was counted a single time. One end of the junction is discordant with germline, which a read error may explain. For the CDR3, the DNA is TGTGTCAGCAGTTACTCTGGGGTTACCACAGATACGCAGTATTTT. It encodes CVSSYSGVTTDTQYF. The chain has TRBV6-2 or TRBV6-3 and TRBJ2-3; D is unclear. CDR1 and CDR2 (germline): MNHEY, SVGEGT. The CDR3 extends over 15 amino acids.

As to this clonotype: A much bigger clone sits one base away, suggesting this may be a read error. The J gene is TRBJ2-1, the V gene TRBV12-3 or TRBV12-4; D might be TRBD1 or TRBD2, each matching 5 bases. The CDR3 loop spans 15 amino acids. The CDR3 loop is CASSFWDPGDNKQFF. DNA for the CDR3: TGTGCCAGCAGTTTCTGGGACCCAGGAGACAATAAGCAGTTCTTC.

By share of the sample, this clonotype is medium-sized (0.01 to 0.1%). The chain recombines TRBV4-1 with TRBJ2-6; 9 bases map to TRBD1. J was trimmed by 2 bases and V by 6 bases; bases with no gene match: 11. The CDR3 contains 18 residues. Germline CDR1 reads MGHRA; CDR2 reads YSYEKL. In DNA, the CDR3 is TGCGCCAGCAGTTCCCAACCGGGACAGGGACCTGGGGCCAACGTCCTGACTTTC. It translates to CASSSQPGQGPGANVLTF.

A word on this clonotype: It may be a read error: a sequence one base away is much more abundant. The chain joins TRBV14 to TRBJ2-7; 9 positions match TRBD2. This CDR3 has 13 residues. The germline gives CDR1 SGHDN, CDR2 FVKESK. CDR3 in DNA: TGTGCCATCAGCCAAGCGGGAGGATACGAGCAGTACTTC. It encodes CAISQAGGYEQYF.

A single count supports this clonotype. The chain has TRBV5-1 and TRBJ1-1, with D possibly TRBD1 on 5 matching bases. Germline CDR1 reads SGHRS; CDR2 reads YFSETQ. Deletions cut 7 bases from V and 1 base from J, with 14 bases between. The CDR3 has 14 residues. DNA for the CDR3: TGCGCCAGCGGTCAGGACACAAGGAACACTGAAGCTTTCTTT. Amino acid sequence: CASGQDTRNTEAFF.

Of note for this clonotype: One base away lies a much larger clone, so this may be a sequencing read error. The chain recombines TRBV7-9 with TRBJ2-3; D may be TRBD1 or TRBD2 (6 bases each). The CDR3 totals 15 residues. Germline CDR1 reads SEHNR; CDR2 reads FQNEAQ (reference sequence). The CDR3 here is CASSFEGGTTGTQYF. CDR3 coding DNA: TGTGCCAGCAGCTTTGAGGGGGGAACCACAGGTACGCAGTATTTT.

This clonotype was counted a few times. A much larger clone is a single base away; this may be a read error. J is TRBJ1-5 and V is TRBV6-5; D not resolved. The CDR3 length is 13 residues. The ends were cut back, 6 bases at V and 3 bases at J, with 9 bases in the middle. Germline-derived CDR1 and CDR2 are MNHEY and SVGAGI. The chain's CDR3 is CASRASLNQPQHF. The CDR3 DNA is TGTGCCAGCAGGGCTAGCCTCAATCAGCCCCAGCATTTT.

On this clonotype: A read error may account for a junction end that differs from germline. This sequence joins TRBV11-2 and TRBJ1-3; TRBD1 matches at 7 bases. The CDR3 spans 15 residues. Germline V lookup: CDR1 SGHAT, CDR2 FQNNGV. DNA for the CDR3: TGTGTCAGCAGCAGCCGACAGGGAAATGGAAACACCATATATTTT. Its protein is CVSSSRQGNGNTIYF.